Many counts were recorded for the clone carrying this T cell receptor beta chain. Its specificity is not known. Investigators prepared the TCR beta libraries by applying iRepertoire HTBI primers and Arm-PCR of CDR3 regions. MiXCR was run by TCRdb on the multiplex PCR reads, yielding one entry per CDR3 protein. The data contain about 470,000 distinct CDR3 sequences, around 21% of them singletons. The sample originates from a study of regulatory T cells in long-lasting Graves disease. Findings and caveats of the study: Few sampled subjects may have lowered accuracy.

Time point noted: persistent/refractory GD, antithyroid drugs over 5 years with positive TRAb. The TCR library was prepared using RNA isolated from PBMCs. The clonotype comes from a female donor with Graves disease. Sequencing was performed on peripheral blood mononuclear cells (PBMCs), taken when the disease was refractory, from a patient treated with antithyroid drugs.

CDR3 amino acids: CASSLLREAFF. The CDR3 nucleotides read TGTGCCAGCAGTTTGTTAAGAGAAGCTTTCTTT. The chain is built from TRBV6-5 and TRBJ1-1; D call uncertain. The V gene lost 4 bases and the J gene lost 8 bases, with 8 bases spanning the gap. The germline V gene encodes CDR1 MNHEY and CDR2 SVGAGI. The CDR3 spans 11 residues.